This T cell receptor (beta chain) was documented in a study of T cell changes during pregnancy in multiple sclerosis. TCRdb's table, derived via immunoSEQ multiplex PCR, lists solely in-frame clones and lacks some. There are some 110,000 clones in the sample; about 93% occur only once, and about 1.6% lies in the top ten. The CDR3 is 15 residues long. J gave up 0 bases and V 3 bases, and 4 bases lay outside the gene matches. Germline V gene sequence: CDR1 MDHEN, CDR2 SYDVKM. This sequence originates from a female donor with multiple sclerosis, enrolled in a pregnancy study. The chain joins TRBV28 to TRBJ1-1; 7 nucleotides agree with TRBD1. Sequenced material: peripheral blood, taken in the third trimester of pregnancy. CDR3 sequence: CASSLRTGVNTEAFF. CDR3 nucleotide sequence: TGTGCCAGCAGTTTGAGAACAGGGGTGAACACTGAAGCTTTCTTT.